The 21 T cell receptor beta chains below come from one sample, sequenced in a study of preoperative IRX-2 immunotherapy in early breast cancer. The sample's treatment: preoperative locoregional IRX-2 cytokine immunotherapy. Produced via immunoSEQ multiplex PCR; TCRdb's table is partial and in-frame only. The sample lists about 23,000 clones; around 89% were seen once. Sample: tumor tissue, taken after IRX-2 immunotherapy. The origin of the receptors is a human donor with breast cancer.

CDR3 in amino acids: CASSQDKAGSEQYF. In DNA, the CDR3 is TGTGCCAGCAGCCAAGATAAGGCGGGGTCCGAGCAGTACTTC. The rearrangement links TRBV4-2 to TRBJ2-7, with D possibly being TRBD2 (6 bases). Trimming removed 0 bases at V and 6 bases at J, with 12 bases between. The germline V gene encodes CDR1 LGHNA and CDR2 YNFKEQ. This CDR3 contains 14 residues.

The rearrangement joins TRBV9 to TRBJ2-5; 13 bases match TRBD2. With V trimmed by 0 bases and J by 2 bases, 4 bases remained unmatched. The CDR3 has 17 amino acids. CDR1 and CDR2 from the germline V gene are SGDLS and YYNGEE. The CDR3 nucleotides are TGTGCCAGCAGCGTAGGACTAGCGGGGGGTAAACAAGAGACCCAGTACTTC. Its translation is CASSVGLAGGKQETQYF.

This clone was recorded only once. The V call is TRBV7-2, the J call TRBJ2-7; D is ambiguous. Looked up from germline, CDR1 is SGHTA and CDR2 is FQGNSA. The CDR3 runs to 16 residues. V lost 4 bases and J 2 bases, leaving 18 bases between the germline ends. DNA of the CDR3: TGTGCCAGCAGCTCCCCCCGGGTAGGATCGACCTACGAGCAGTACTTC. This encodes CASSSPRVGSTYEQYF.

In this sample, this clone turned up once. The J gene is TRBJ2-5, the V gene TRBV6-5; 10 bases map to TRBD2. The better agreement between TRBJ2-7 and the DNA end casts doubt on the J call. Germline V gene lookup returns CDR1 MNHEY and CDR2 SVGAGI. The CDR3 sequence is 15 residues long. CDR3 DNA: TGTGCCAGCGTAGCGGGAGGAACCAGCTCCTACGAGCAGTACTTC. This gives the protein CASVAGGTSSYEQYF.

This clone was observed once. CDR3 bases: TGTGCCAGTAGTGGCCGGACTAGCGGAAGTAGCACAGATACGCAGTATTTT. Translated: CASSGRTSGSSTDTQYF. This chain uses TRBV19 with TRBJ2-3, with 10 bases aligning to TRBD2. Trimming took 5 bases from V and 0 from J; bases not matched to a gene: 8. The V gene's germline CDR1 is LNHDA and CDR2 SQIVND (reference sequence). This CDR3 region has 17 residues.

The chain combines TRBV7-6 with TRBJ1-5; weak D call: TRBD1 (6 bases). The V gene lost 1 base and the J gene lost 5 bases, with 12 bases spanning the gap. Germline-derived CDR1 and CDR2 are SGHVS and FNYEAQ. This CDR3 contains 15 residues. The DNA of the CDR3 is TGTGCCAGCAGCTTAGAGTCAGGGGTAGATCAGCCCCAGCATTTT. This translates into CASSLESGVDQPQHF.

The chain links TRBV5-1 to TRBJ1-2, with TRBD1 matching 10 bases. The CDR3 totals 16 residues. V trimming: 9 bases; J trimming: 2 bases; junction bases outside the gene matches: 13. The germline V gene has CDR1 SGHRS and CDR2 YFSETQ. In DNA, the CDR3 is TGCGCCACCACTAGCAGCCCGGGACAGGGGAACTATGGCTACACCTTC. Protein product: CATTSSPGQGNYGYTF.

The gene calls are TRBV9 and TRBJ2-3; the match to TRBD2 covers 12 bases. This CDR3 has 19 amino acids. After removal of 0 bases from V and 3 bases from J, the junction contained 11 bases not matched to a gene. In germline, CDR1 is SGDLS, CDR2 YYNGEE. The CDR3 reads CASSVGGRTSGARTDTQYF. CDR3 coding DNA: TGTGCCAGCAGCGTAGGGGGTCGGACTAGCGGGGCGCGGACAGATACGCAGTATTTT.

V gene TRBV4-3 combines with J gene TRBJ1-2; 11 bases are a match to TRBD1. The germline V gene has CDR1 LGHNA and CDR2 YSLEER. Unmatched junction bases numbered 5, after V lost 4 bases and J lost 4 bases. This CDR3 comprises 15 residues. The CDR3 bases are TGCGCCAGCAGCCCAGGGACAGGGGGAGCCTATGGCTACACCTTC. Translated: CASSPGTGGAYGYTF.

The chain uses TRBV6-5 and TRBJ1-5; TRBD1 might be the D (5 bases). The CDR3 runs to 14 residues. With 2 bases removed from V and 4 bases from J, the gap between germline ends came to 9 bases. The germline gives CDR1 MNHEY, CDR2 SVGAGI. This CDR3 reads CASSYGRANQPQHF. CDR3 in DNA: TGTGCCAGCAGTTACGGCAGGGCTAATCAGCCCCAGCATTTT.

The chain couples TRBV5-1 to TRBJ2-7, with TRBD2 identical over 7 bases. This CDR3 spans 15 amino acids. The V gene end was trimmed by 4 bases and the J gene end by 2 bases; junction bases not matched to a gene: 9. Germline-derived CDR1 and CDR2 are SGHRS and YFSETQ. The DNA for the CDR3 is TGCGCCAGCAGCCCCGCGAGCGGGGATACCTACGAGCAGTACTTC. It yields the protein CASSPASGDTYEQYF.

The J gene is TRBJ1-2, the V gene TRBV6-1, with 7 bases that match TRBD1. From germline, CDR1 is MNHNS and CDR2 SASEGT. The V segment lost 5 bases and the J segment 7 bases; nucleotides outside the gene matches: 7. This CDR3 has 13 amino acids. CDR3 DNA sequence: TGTGCCAGCAGTCCGGAGGGGGCCAGTGGCTACACCTTC. Translated: CASSPEGASGYTF.

The CDR3 spells CASPSARASYEQYF. CDR3 in DNA: TGTGCCAGCCCTTCAGCTCGAGCGTCCTACGAGCAGTACTTC. The chain carries TRBV7-2 and TRBJ2-7; the D is unclear. The CDR3 has 14 amino acids. Germline assignment: CDR1 SGHTA and CDR2 FQGNSA. Deletions cut 8 bases from V and 1 base from J, with 15 bases between.

The chain couples TRBV7-9 to TRBJ2-5; 11 positions agree with TRBD1. Germline loops: CDR1 SEHNR, CDR2 FQNEAQ (reference sequence). This CDR3 is built from 15 residues. After removal of 4 bases from V and 5 bases from J, the junction contained 6 bases not matched to a gene. The CDR3 protein is CASSWDRGAGETQYF. Written as DNA, the CDR3 is TGTGCCAGCAGCTGGGACAGGGGGGCTGGGGAGACCCAGTACTTC.

The chain has TRBV19 and TRBJ2-1, with D uncertain. The CDR3 runs to 12 residues. Trimming took 2 bases from V and 7 from J, leaving 6 bases between them. CDR1 is LNHDA, CDR2 SQIVND, per germline (reference sequence). The DNA of the CDR3 is TGTGCCAGTAGTATAAATGCAAATGAGCAGTTCTTC. Protein: CASSINANEQFF.

The chain links TRBV11-2 to TRBJ2-2; 7 bases map to TRBD1. J lost 3 bases, V lost 5 bases, and 15 bases had no gene match. This CDR3 is 18 amino acids long. Germline CDR1 reads SGHAT; CDR2 reads FQNNGV. CDR3 DNA sequence: TGTGCCAGCAGCGACCCCCGGACAGGCCCTCTTTACACCGGGGAGCTGTTTTTT. This sequence encodes CASSDPRTGPLYTGELFF.

The chain links TRBV6-4 to TRBJ2-5; 8 nucleotides align to TRBD2. The CDR3 consists of 15 residues. J was trimmed by 5 bases and V by 6 bases; bases with no gene match: 11. Germline assignment: CDR1 MRHNA and CDR2 SNTAGT. The CDR3 reads CASRETGLAGETQYF. DNA for the CDR3: TGTGCCAGCAGAGAAACAGGGCTAGCGGGCGAGACCCAGTACTTC.

As DNA, the CDR3 is TGTGCCAGCAGCTTACAGGGGGCGCCCCCAGATACGCAGTATTTT. Protein: CASSLQGAPPDTQYF. V is TRBV11-3 and J is TRBJ2-3; 8 bases match TRBD1. V lost 2 bases and J lost 4; bases outside the gene matches: 5. This CDR3 is 15 amino acids long. Germline CDR1 is SGHNT and CDR2 is YENEEA.

V usage is TRBV5-8 and J usage is TRBJ1-2; D ambiguous. The CDR3 length is 13 residues. Trimming took 4 bases from V and 6 from J, leaving 13 bases between them. Germline V CDR1 and CDR2: SGHTS, YDEGEE. CDR3 nucleotides: TGTGCCAGCAGCCAACTTCCGAGGGATGGCTACACCTTC. It translates to CASSQLPRDGYTF.

The rearrangement joins TRBV2 to TRBJ2-7, with D maybe TRBD2 (7 bases). V was trimmed by 7 bases and J by 7 bases, leaving 11 bases between them. The CDR3 has 11 residues. Germline loops: CDR1 SNHLY, CDR2 FYNNEI. CDR3 bases: TGTGCCAGCACGAGGGGGGGGGAGCAGTACTTC. Translation: CASTRGGEQYF.

The V and J genes are TRBV27 and TRBJ2-3; TRBD1 matches at 8 bases. The V and J ends lost 1 base and 4 bases, in that order; junction bases with no gene match: 4. The CDR3 runs to 15 residues. CDR1 MNHEY and CDR2 SMNVEV come from the germline V gene (reference sequence). The CDR3 coding sequence is TGTGCCAGCAGTTTATGGACAGGGACGGCAGATACGCAGTATTTT. Amino acids: CASSLWTGTADTQYF.